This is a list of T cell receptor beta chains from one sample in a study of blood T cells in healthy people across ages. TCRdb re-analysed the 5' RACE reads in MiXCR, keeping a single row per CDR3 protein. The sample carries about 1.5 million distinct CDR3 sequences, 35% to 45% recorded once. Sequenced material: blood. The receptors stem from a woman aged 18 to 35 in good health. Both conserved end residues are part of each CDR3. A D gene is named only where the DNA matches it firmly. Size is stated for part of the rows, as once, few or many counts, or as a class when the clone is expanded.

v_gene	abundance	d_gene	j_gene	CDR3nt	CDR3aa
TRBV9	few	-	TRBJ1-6	TGTGCCAGCAGCCCGCGGACAGCCCTTTCACCCCTCCACTTT	CASSPRTALSPLHF
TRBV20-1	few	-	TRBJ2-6	TGCAGTGCTAGAGGGGCAGGCGGGCGTAACTCTGGGGCCAACGTCCTGACTTTC	CSARGAGGRNSGANVLTF
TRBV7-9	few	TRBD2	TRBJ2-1	TGTGCCAGCAGCCGAAATAGCGGGTCCCCGAACAATGAGCAGTTCTTC	CASSRNSGSPNNEQFF
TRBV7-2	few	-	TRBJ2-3	TGTGCCAGCAGCTTAGCTTTTTTAGATACGCAGTATTTT	CASSLAFLDTQYF
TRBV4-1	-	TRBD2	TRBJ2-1	TGCGCCAGCAGCCATCCCGGGACTAGCGGGTATGAGCAGTTCTTC	CASSHPGTSGYEQFF
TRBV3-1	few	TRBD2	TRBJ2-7	TGTGCCAGCAGCCCGGCTAGTGTTGGGAGGGGATCCTACGAGCAGTACTTC	CASSPASVGRGSYEQYF
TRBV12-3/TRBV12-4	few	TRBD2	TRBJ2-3	TGTGCCAGCGGAATTGGGGGGGTTACGCAGTATTTT	CASGIGGVTQYF
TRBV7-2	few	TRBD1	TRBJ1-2	TGTGCCAGCAGCTTAGGAGACAGGGTAGTCTATGGCTACACCTTC	CASSLGDRVVYGYTF
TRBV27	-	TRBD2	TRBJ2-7	TGTGCCAGCAGTTGGGGGACTAGCGGGAGCCACGAGCAGTACTTC	CASSWGTSGSHEQYF
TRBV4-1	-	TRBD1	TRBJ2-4	TGCGCCAGCAGCCCGGGACAGGTGTTGGGGTGGATGGGAAACATTCAGTACTTC	CASSPGQVLGWMGNIQYF
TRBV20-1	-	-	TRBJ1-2	TGCAGTGCTAGAGTCTTCGATGGCTACACCTTC	CSARVFDGYTF
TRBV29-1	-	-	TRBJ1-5	TGCAGCCTACTCCAGGCAAAGGGCAATCAGCCCCAGCATTTT	CSLLQAKGNQPQHF
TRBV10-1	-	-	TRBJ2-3	TGCGCCAGCAGTGAAGGCGGATTCACAGATACGCAGTATTTT	CASSEGGFTDTQYF
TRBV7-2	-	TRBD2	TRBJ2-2	TGTGCCAGCAGCTTAGTCGGGACTAGCGGAAACACCGGGGAGCTGTTTTTT	CASSLVGTSGNTGELFF
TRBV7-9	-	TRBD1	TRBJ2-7	TGTGCCAGCAGCAGCCTGGGGACAGTTTACGAGCAGTACTTC	CASSSLGTVYEQYF
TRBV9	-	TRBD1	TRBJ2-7	TGTGCCAGCAGCATAGGACAGGGTTCCGACGAGCAGTACTTC	CASSIGQGSDEQYF
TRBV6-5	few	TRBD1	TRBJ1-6	TGTGCCAGCAGTTTAGCCGGGACAGCTAATTCACCCCTCCACTTT	CASSLAGTANSPLHF
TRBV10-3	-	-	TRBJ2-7	TGTGCCATCAGTCCCGGGACGGGCGCCTACGAGCAGTACTTC	CAISPGTGAYEQYF
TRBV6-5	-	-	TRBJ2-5	TGTGCCAGCAGTTATACCGCGGGGCCCCAAGAGACCCAGTACTTC	CASSYTAGPQETQYF
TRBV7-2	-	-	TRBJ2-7	TGTGCCAGCAAAGAACAGGCGGTTCCGACCTACGAGCAGTACTTC	CASKEQAVPTYEQYF
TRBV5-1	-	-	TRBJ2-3	TGCGCCAGCAGCTTGGGAACAGGGATTAGCACAGATACGCAGTATTTT	CASSLGTGISTDTQYF
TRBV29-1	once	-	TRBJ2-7	TGCAGCGTTGGCGGACACACGGGGGTCTACGAGCAGTACTTC	CSVGGHTGVYEQYF
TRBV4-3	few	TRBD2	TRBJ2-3	TGCGCCAGCAGGGGGGGGAGAGGCTGGCCTAGCACAGATACGCAGTATTTT	CASRGGRGWPSTDTQYF
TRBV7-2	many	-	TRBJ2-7	TGCGCCAGCAGCTTGAGTGCCTACGAGCAGTACTTC	CASSLSAYEQYF
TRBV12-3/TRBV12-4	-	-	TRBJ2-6	TGTGCCAGCAGTTTGAGGGTACTAGGATCTGGGGCCAACGTCCTGACTTTC	CASSLRVLGSGANVLTF
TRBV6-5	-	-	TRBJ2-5	TGTGCCAGCAGTTACAACCCCCGGGAGACCCAGTACTTC	CASSYNPRETQYF
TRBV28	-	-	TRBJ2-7	TGTGCCAGCAGTTTCCCCGACGAGCGGAATCTCTACAATGAGCAGTACTTC	CASSFPDERNLYNEQYF
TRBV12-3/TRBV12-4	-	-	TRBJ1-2	TGTGCCAGCAGTCGGGACGTGGAAGGCTACACCTTC	CASSRDVEGYTF
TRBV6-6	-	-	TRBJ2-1	TGTGCCAGCAGTTACTCGATTCCAGGGGAGGACAATGAGCAGTTCTTC	CASSYSIPGEDNEQFF
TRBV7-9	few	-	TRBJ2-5	TGTGCCAGCAGCTTAGGGGGCAGAGCTACGAAACAGTACTTC	CASSLGGRATKQYF
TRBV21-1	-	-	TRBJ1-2	TGTGCCAGCAGGTCCCCCGGCAGTTCGTACACCTTC	CASRSPGSSYTF
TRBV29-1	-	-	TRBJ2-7	TGCAGCGTTGGAGAGAACATTAAAGACGAGCAGTACTTC	CSVGENIKDEQYF
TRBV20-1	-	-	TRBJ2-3	TGCAGTGCTAGAGATGTAGCCGATACGCAGTATTTT	CSARDVADTQYF